This T cell receptor beta chain emerged from a study of shared clonotypes between healthy human individuals. Study-wide results and limits: Investigators collected only blood, and repertoires in tissues likely differ. Clonotypes that were shared across a few donors made up roughly 5% of naive CD4 clonotypes.

Concerning this clone: Its target is not known.

Germline V lookup: CDR1 MDHEN, CDR2 SYDVKM. The CDR3 sequence is 13 residues long. The J segment lost 7 bases and the V segment lost 6 bases, leaving 7 bases of the junction unmatched. Sequencing used immunoSEQ multiplex PCR; TCRdb keeps in-frame clones, though not all of them. The table lists over a million clones, around 74% of them singletons. The chain links TRBV28 to TRBJ2-7; 9 bases are shared with TRBD1. Sequencing used memory CD4+ T cells sorted from blood. Subset reported: CD45RA-negative fraction. This receptor was obtained from a man aged 18 to 30 in good health. The CDR3 nucleotides are TGTGCCAGCAGCGGACAGGGGTCAGGGGAGCAGTACTTC. Its protein product is CASSGQGSGEQYF.